This T cell receptor (beta chain) derives from a study of T cell changes during pregnancy in multiple sclerosis. Here immunoSEQ multiplex PCR was the method, and the copy in TCRdb shows in-frame clones only, minus some. The sample comprises tens of thousands of clones, approximately 90% of which are singletons, and 1% to 1.5% rests with the top ten. The CDR3 loop spans 13 amino acids. Trimming stripped 5 bases from V and 1 base from J, with 8 bases between. Germline CDR1 reads KGHSH; CDR2 reads LQKENI. This chain uses TRBV18 with TRBJ1-1; tentatively, D is TRBD1 (6 bases). This TCR derives from a female donor with multiple sclerosis, enrolled in a pregnancy study. The sample was peripheral blood, taken in the second trimester of pregnancy. The CDR3 sequence is CASSSDRNTEAFF. CDR3 in DNA: TGTGCCAGCTCATCGGACAGGAACACTGAAGCTTTCTTT.